Each of the 22 T cell receptor beta chains below was sequenced from the same sample in a study of cytomegalovirus exposure and HLA in healthy donors. A multiplex PCR was run with 60 Vbeta primers and 13 Jbeta primers. Assay used: immunoSEQ multiplex PCR; TCRdb lists only in-frame clones, some missing. Of approximately 130,000 clones in the sample, about 80% were seen once. The sample was PBMCs. The receptor set was obtained from a boy between 2 and 10 years old in good health and CMV-seronegative.

This rearrangement joins TRBV7-8 to TRBJ2-1; D remains ambiguous. Between the trimmed V and J ends, which lost 7 bases and 7 bases, there was a span of 11 bases. CDR1 and CDR2 (germline): SGHVS, FQNEAQ. The CDR3 loop spans 12 amino acids. The CDR3 region has the DNA TGTGCCAGCACCTCGGTGAGGAATGAGCAGTTCTTC. Its translation: CASTSVRNEQFF.

This clone came up a few times. V gene TRBV10-3 combines with J gene TRBJ2-7; D is uncertain. The germline gives CDR1 ENHRY, CDR2 SYGVKD. This CDR3 is built from 17 residues. V was clipped by 0 bases and J by 3 bases, with 18 bases between them. CDR3 DNA sequence: TGTGCCATCAGTGAGTCGGTCGGGTTCTCAAATCTCTACGAGCAGTACTTC. This sequence encodes CAISESVGFSNLYEQYF.

The rearrangement links TRBV15 to TRBJ1-1; TRBD1 is a possible D gene (6 bases). The CDR3 length is 14 residues. In germline, CDR1 is LNHNV, CDR2 YYDKDF (reference sequence). Trimming removed 1 base from V and 6 bases from J, with 12 bases in between. The CDR3 spells CATSRGRGAPEAFF. CDR3 sequence (DNA): TGTGCCACCAGCAGAGGTCGGGGGGCTCCTGAAGCTTTCTTT.

The CDR3 is CASSSDLAAYNEQFF. In nucleotides, the CDR3 is TGTGCCAGCAGCTCAGACCTAGCGGCCTACAATGAGCAGTTCTTC. This chain links TRBV6-4 with TRBJ2-1, with TRBD2 matching over 7 bases. CDR1 MRHNA and CDR2 SNTAGT come from the germline V gene. V dropped 6 bases and J dropped 2; count of bases not matched to a gene: 7. The CDR3 spans 15 residues.

V usage is TRBV7-2 and J usage is TRBJ1-2; a weak D match, TRBD1 (5 bases). CDR1 is SGHTA, CDR2 FQGNSA, per germline. Trimming cost V 2 bases and J 7 bases, with 17 bases left between them. The CDR3 consists of 15 residues. The CDR3, as DNA: TGTGCCAGCAGCTTAAGGTCCCAGGGCGTCTCTGGCTACACCTTC. Protein product: CASSLRSQGVSGYTF. Looking up the rest from reference TRBV7-2 and TRBJ1-2 gives the full variable domain: GAGVSQSPSNKVTEKGKDVELRCDPISGHTALYWYRQSLGQGLEFLIYFQGNSAPDKSGLPSDRFSAERTGGSVSTLTIQRTQQEDSAVYLCASSLRSQGVSGYTFGSGTRLTVV.

The chain recombines TRBV6-5 with TRBJ1-1; 7 nucleotides agree with TRBD1. Germline-derived CDR1 and CDR2 are MNHEY and SVGAGI. The junction had 5 bases not matched to a gene; V was cut back by 0 bases and J by 4 bases. The CDR3 loop spans 15 amino acids. Written as DNA, the CDR3 is TGTGCCAGCAGTTACTCACAGGGGTCGAGCACTGAAGCTTTCTTT. This codes for CASSYSQGSSTEAFF.

The J gene is TRBJ2-7, the V gene TRBV11-2; the D gene is possibly TRBD1 (7 bases). The V gene lost 5 bases and the J gene lost 3 bases, with 17 bases spanning the gap. Germline V gene sequence: CDR1 SGHAT, CDR2 FQNNGV. The CDR3 contains 15 residues. CDR3 bases: TGTGCCAGCAGCGTAGGAAGACAGGGAGGCTACGAGCAGTACTTC. It encodes CASSVGRQGGYEQYF. The variable domain in full, completed from reference TRBV11-2 and TRBJ2-7, reads EAGVAQSPRYKIIEKRQSVAFWCNPISGHATLYWYQQILGQGPKLLIQFQNNGVVDDSQLPKDRFSAERLKGVDSTLKIQPAKLEDSAVYLCASSVGRQGGYEQYFGPGTRLTVT.

The chain links TRBV11-2 to TRBJ2-7, with a weak D call TRBD2 (5 bases). The CDR3 is 15 residues long. Germline-derived CDR1 and CDR2 are SGHAT and FQNNGV. Trimming stripped 7 bases from V and 6 bases from J, with 22 bases between. The CDR3 bases are TGTGCCAGCACCGGACTTTCAGGCACTGGCGGCGAGCAGTACGTC. As protein: CASTGLSGTGGEQYV.

This clone has just a few counts. This chain uses TRBV9 with TRBJ1-6, with 11 bases that match TRBD1. The ends lost 3 bases at V and 12 bases at J; junction bases unmatched: 11. The V gene's germline CDR1 is SGDLS and CDR2 YYNGEE. This CDR3 is 16 amino acids long. CDR3 sequence: CASSAGTGGPSQPLHF. CDR3 DNA sequence: TGTGCCAGCAGCGCCGGGACAGGGGGACCTTCTCAACCCCTCCACTTT.

This sequence joins TRBV10-2 and TRBJ2-1; 9 nucleotides align to TRBD2. Trimming at V came to 3 bases and at J to 7 bases, leaving 7 bases not matched to a gene. CDR3 length equals 15 residues. Germline CDR1 WSHSY, CDR2 SAAADI. The DNA of the CDR3 is TGCGCCAGCAGTGAAAGGACTAGCGCTTTTAATGAGCAGTTCTTC. It specifies CASSERTSAFNEQFF.

The chain couples TRBV6-5 to TRBJ2-4; maybe TRBD1 (5 bases). V gave up 2 bases and J gave up 8 bases, with 13 bases separating them. CDR3 length equals 14 residues. Germline CDR1 reads MNHEY; CDR2 reads SVGAGI. CDR3 sequence reads: CASSYGDSRDIQYF. CDR3 nucleotides: TGTGCCAGCAGTTACGGTGATAGCAGGGACATTCAGTACTTC.

CDR3 residues: CASSQTSGGALYNEQFF. CDR3 DNA sequence: TGTGCCAGCAGCCAGACTAGCGGGGGGGCCCTTTACAATGAGCAGTTCTTC. This chain links TRBV11-2 with TRBJ2-1, with 14 nucleotides matching TRBD2. Unmatched junction bases numbered 7, after V lost 5 bases and J lost 4 bases. Germline V lookup: CDR1 SGHAT, CDR2 FQNNGV. The CDR3 spans 17 residues.

The V call is TRBV6-5, the J call TRBJ2-7; 9 bases agree with TRBD2. This CDR3 has 13 amino acids. V trimming: 6 bases; J trimming: 2 bases; junction bases outside the gene matches: 2. Germline V gene lookup returns CDR1 MNHEY and CDR2 SVGAGI. The CDR3 loop reads CASRLAGTYEQYF. CDR3 bases: TGTGCCAGCAGGCTAGCGGGAACCTACGAGCAGTACTTC.

The J gene is TRBJ2-1, the V gene TRBV6-1; TRBD1 matches at 7 bases. Germline V CDR1 and CDR2: MNHNS, SASEGT. The V segment lost 5 bases and the J segment 6 bases; nucleotides outside the gene matches: 10. CDR3 size: 15 residues. The CDR3 nucleotides are TGTGCCAGCAGTACGGGGCAGGGGGACCTCAATGAGCAGTTCTTC. Translation gives CASSTGQGDLNEQFF.

The chain couples TRBV2 to TRBJ1-5; the D is unclear. The CDR3 has 13 amino acids. V was trimmed by 7 bases and J by 4 bases, leaving 11 bases between them. Germline V gene lookup returns CDR1 SNHLY and CDR2 FYNNEI. The CDR3, as DNA: TGTGCCAGCACCCCCGGAGGTAATCAGCCCCAGCATTTT. Amino acid sequence: CASTPGGNQPQHF.

The chain employs TRBV27 and TRBJ1-4, with TRBD1 matching 9 bases. Germline V gives CDR1 MNHEY, CDR2 SMNVEV (reference sequence). V was pared by 5 bases and J by 5 bases, with 6 bases of the junction left unmatched. The CDR3 is 15 residues long. CDR3 coding DNA: TGTGCCAGCAGTCCCCTGACAGGGGGGAATGAAAAACTGTTTTTT. Protein product: CASSPLTGGNEKLFF.

The chain combines TRBV19 with TRBJ1-1; D unresolved. Looked up from germline, CDR1 is LNHDA and CDR2 is SQIVND (reference sequence). V lost 7 bases and J lost 4, with 7 bases in between. The CDR3 has 11 amino acids. For the CDR3, the DNA is TGTGCCAGTATCCTAGGCACTGAAGCTTTCTTT. It encodes CASILGTEAFF.

The V call is TRBV19, the J call TRBJ2-2; 14 bases are shared with TRBD2. The CDR3 sequence is 15 residues long. Germline V gene lookup returns CDR1 LNHDA and CDR2 SQIVND (reference sequence). The ends lost 10 bases at V and 7 bases at J; junction bases unmatched: 8. In DNA, the CDR3 is TGTGCCACCCAGGGACTAGCGGGAGTCGGCGGGGAGCTGTTTTTT. It is translated as CATQGLAGVGGELFF.

This rearrangement joins TRBV30 to TRBJ2-1; 7 nucleotides align to TRBD2. There are 16 residues in the CDR3. After removal of 5 bases from V and 4 bases from J, the junction contained 14 bases not matched to a gene. CDR1 and CDR2 from the germline V gene are GTSNPN and SVGIG (reference sequence). CDR3 DNA sequence: TGTGCCTGGGACGATATCGGGAGGAGCAATTACAATGAGCAGTTCTTC. This translates into CAWDDIGRSNYNEQFF.

A single count supports this clone. The chain carries TRBV7-8 and TRBJ2-7; no definite D call. The V end was cut by 0 bases, the J end by 3 bases, with 9 bases between. CDR3 length: 14 residues. Germline V CDR1 and CDR2: SGHVS, FQNEAQ. The CDR3 here is CASSLAPGDYEQYV. The DNA of the CDR3 is TGTGCCAGCAGCTTAGCTCCCGGAGACTACGAGCAGTACGTC.

In DNA, the CDR3 is TGTGCCAGCAGCTTCGACAGGGCTGGGGCCAACGTCCTGACTTTC. Translating gives CASSFDRAGANVLTF. The chain carries TRBV5-6 and TRBJ2-6; 7 bases are shared with TRBD1. With V trimmed by 2 bases and J by 2 bases, 1 base remained unmatched. CDR3 length: 15 residues. Germline V gives CDR1 SGHDT, CDR2 YYEEEE.

The chain joins TRBV13 to TRBJ1-3, with TRBD1 identical over 7 bases. This CDR3 has 15 amino acids. The germline V gene has CDR1 PRHDT and CDR2 FYEKMQ (reference sequence). Trimming cost V 4 bases and J 2 bases; bases outside gene matches: 5. The CDR3 DNA reads as TGTGCCAGCAGCTACCAACAGGGGACTGGAAACACCATATATTTT. This translates into CASSYQQGTGNTIYF.